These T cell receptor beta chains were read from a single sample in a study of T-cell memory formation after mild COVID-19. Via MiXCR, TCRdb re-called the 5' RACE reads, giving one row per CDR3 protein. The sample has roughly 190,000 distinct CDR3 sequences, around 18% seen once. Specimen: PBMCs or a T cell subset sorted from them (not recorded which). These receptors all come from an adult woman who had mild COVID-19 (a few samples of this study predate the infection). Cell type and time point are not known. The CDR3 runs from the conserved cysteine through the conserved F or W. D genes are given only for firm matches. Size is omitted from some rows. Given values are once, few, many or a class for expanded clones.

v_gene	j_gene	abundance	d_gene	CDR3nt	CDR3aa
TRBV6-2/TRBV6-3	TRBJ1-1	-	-	TGTGCCAGCATTCACGACAGCCTGAGGACTGAAGCTTTCTTT	CASIHDSLRTEAFF
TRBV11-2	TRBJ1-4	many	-	TGTGCCAGCAGCTTAGGGGGCCTTGGGAGTGAAAAACTGTTTTTT	CASSLGGLGSEKLFF
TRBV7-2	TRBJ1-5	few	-	TGTGCCAGCAGCTTAGCTCCCCAGGGCTTCAATCAGCCCCAGCATTTT	CASSLAPQGFNQPQHF
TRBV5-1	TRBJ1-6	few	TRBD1	TGCGCCAGCAGCTCAGATATGACAGGGGGCACAACCTGGTCTTCACCCCTCCACTTT	CASSSDMTGGTTWSSPLHF
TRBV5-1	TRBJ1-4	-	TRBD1	TGCGCCAGCAGCCCCAGGGACAGTGAAAAACTGTTTTTT	CASSPRDSEKLFF
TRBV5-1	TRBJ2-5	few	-	TGCGCCAGCGGCCCCACAGGGTCAAAAGAGACCCAGTACTTC	CASGPTGSKETQYF
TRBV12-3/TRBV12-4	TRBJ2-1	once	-	TGTGCCAGCAGTTTAGTGGGGCGGTCCTACAATGAGCAGTTCTTC	CASSLVGRSYNEQFF
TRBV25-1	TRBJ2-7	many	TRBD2	TGTGCCAGCAGTGAACCGGGACTAGCGAAATACGAGCAGTACTTC	CASSEPGLAKYEQYF
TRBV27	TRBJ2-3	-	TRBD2	TGTGCCAGCAGCCCCGTGGGTAGCGGGAGGACGCGCACAGATACGCAGTATTTT	CASSPVGSGRTRTDTQYF
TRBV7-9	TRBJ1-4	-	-	TGTGCCAGCAGCTCAATCAGAACGCGGGGCGTTAATGAAAAACTGTTTTTT	CASSSIRTRGVNEKLFF
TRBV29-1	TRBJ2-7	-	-	TGCAGCGTCCCGGGGGCTAGCTCCTACGAGCAGTACTTC	CSVPGASSYEQYF
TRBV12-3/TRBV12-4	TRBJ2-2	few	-	TGTGCCAGCACCGGGGGTACCGGGGAGCTGTTTTTT	CASTGGTGELFF
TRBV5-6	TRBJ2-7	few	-	TGTGCCAGCAGCTTGTCAGGGATGGACTACGAGCAGTACTTC	CASSLSGMDYEQYF
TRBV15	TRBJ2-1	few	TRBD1	TGTGCCACCAGCAGAGATATGGTCGGGACAGGAGCCTACAATGAGCAGTTCTTC	CATSRDMVGTGAYNEQFF
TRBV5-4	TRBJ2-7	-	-	TGTGCCAGCAGCATGGGGGCAGGGAATTCCTACGAGCAGTACTTC	CASSMGAGNSYEQYF
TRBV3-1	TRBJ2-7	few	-	TGTGCCAGCAGCCAAGACTTATTAAAACGCTACGAGCAGTACTTC	CASSQDLLKRYEQYF
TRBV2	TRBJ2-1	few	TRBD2	TGTGCCAGCAGTGTAGTGAGAACGGGAGGAGGCAATGAGCAGTTCTTC	CASSVVRTGGGNEQFF
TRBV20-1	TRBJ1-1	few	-	TGCAGTGCTAGGGCGGGGTCCTCCAACACTGAAGCTTTCTTT	CSARAGSSNTEAFF
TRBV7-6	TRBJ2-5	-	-	TGTGCCAGCAGCCGACTAGAGAGTAGCGAGACCCAGTACTTC	CASSRLESSETQYF
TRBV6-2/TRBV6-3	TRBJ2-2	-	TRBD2	TGTGCCAGCAGTCCCGCGGGAGTGGCCGGGGAGCTGTTTTTT	CASSPAGVAGELFF
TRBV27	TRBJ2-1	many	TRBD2	TGTGCCAGCAGTCCGAGGCGGGGGGGTGAGCAGTTCTTC	CASSPRRGGEQFF
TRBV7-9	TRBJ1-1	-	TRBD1	TGTGCCAGCAGTCCAATTCCGGGACAGGGTACGATCACTGAAGCTTTCTTT	CASSPIPGQGTITEAFF
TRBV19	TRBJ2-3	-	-	TGTGCCACCTCGTCAGTAGCATTGAACACAGATACGCAGTATTTT	CATSSVALNTDTQYF
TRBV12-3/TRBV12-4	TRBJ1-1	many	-	TGTGCCAGCAGTTCCAGTCGGGGCACTGAAGCTTTCTTT	CASSSSRGTEAFF
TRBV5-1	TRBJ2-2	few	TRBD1	TGCGCCAGCAGCTCATACCGACAGGGCAGGAACACCGGGGAGCTGTTTTTT	CASSSYRQGRNTGELFF
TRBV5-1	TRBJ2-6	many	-	TGCGCCAGCAGCCCTATCTACGGGGCCAACGTCCTGACTTTC	CASSPIYGANVLTF
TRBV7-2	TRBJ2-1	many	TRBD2	TGTGCCAGCAGTCTAGCGGGAGGGCACAATGAGCAGTTCTTC	CASSLAGGHNEQFF
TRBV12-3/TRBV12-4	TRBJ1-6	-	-	TGTGCCAGCAGCAGGGGTGAATCACCCCTCCACTTT	CASSRGESPLHF
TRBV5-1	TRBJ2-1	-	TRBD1	TGCGCCAGCAGCTTTGAGACAGGGGGCAATGAGCAGTTCTTC	CASSFETGGNEQFF
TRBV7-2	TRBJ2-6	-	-	TGTGCCAGCAGCTTCAGAGGAGACAAAAACGCTGGGGCCAACGTCCTGACTTTC	CASSFRGDKNAGANVLTF
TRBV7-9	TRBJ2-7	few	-	TGTGCCAGCAGCTTCTGGGGGCAACAGGGTGCTCACGAGCAGTACTTC	CASSFWGQQGAHEQYF
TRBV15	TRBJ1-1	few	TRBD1	TGTGCCACCAGCAGACTCGGACAGGGGGGCACTGAAGCTTTCTTT	CATSRLGQGGTEAFF
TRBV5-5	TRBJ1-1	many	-	TGTGCCAGCAGCTTGTTGAGAGACACTGAAGCTTTCTTT	CASSLLRDTEAFF
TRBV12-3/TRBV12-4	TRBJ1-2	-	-	TGTGCCAGCAGTTTTAGGCGTTCCGGTTCGTATGGCTACACCTTC	CASSFRRSGSYGYTF
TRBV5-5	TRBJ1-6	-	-	TGTGCCAGCAGCTTCAGGAGCAATTCACCCCTCCACTTT	CASSFRSNSPLHF
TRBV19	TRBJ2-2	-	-	TGTGCCAGCCGACAGGCAGGGGTCTACGGGGAGCTGTTTTTT	CASRQAGVYGELFF
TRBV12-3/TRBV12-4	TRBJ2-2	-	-	TGTGCCAGCAGTTTACGCGGCGGCCCCGTCACCGGGGAGCTGTTTTTT	CASSLRGGPVTGELFF
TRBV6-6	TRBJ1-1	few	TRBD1	TGTGCCAGCAGTTATACGGACAGGGGAAGGTTCGGGACAGAAGCTTTCTTT	CASSYTDRGRFGTEAFF
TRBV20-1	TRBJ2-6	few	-	TGCAGTGCTAGGGCGTGGGGCGCGAGTGGGGCCAACGTCCTGACTTTC	CSARAWGASGANVLTF
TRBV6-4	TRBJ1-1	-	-	TGTGCCAGCAGCGAGAGGGGGGCTACTGAAGCTTTCTTT	CASSERGATEAFF
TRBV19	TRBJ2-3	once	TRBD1	TGTGCCAGTAGCAGTCGACAGGGGCGAACAGATACGCAGTATTTT	CASSSRQGRTDTQYF
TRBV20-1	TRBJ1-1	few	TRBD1	TGCAGTGCTTCAGGGGGCGCGGACACTGAAGCTTTCTTT	CSASGGADTEAFF
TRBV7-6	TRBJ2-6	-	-	TGTGCCAGCAGCCCATCTACCGGGGCCAACGTCCTGACTTTC	CASSPSTGANVLTF
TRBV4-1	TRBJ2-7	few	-	TGCGCCAGCAGCCAAGGTGCTCTCCGAAACTACGAGCAGTACTTC	CASSQGALRNYEQYF
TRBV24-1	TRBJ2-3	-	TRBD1	TGTGCCACCAGTGACGCCGGGCCATCAAACCCAGGGGGTACGCAGTATTTT	CATSDAGPSNPGGTQYF
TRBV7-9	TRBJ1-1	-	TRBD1	TGTGCCAGCAGTTTGGACAGGGCGAGTCAAGCTTTCTTT	CASSLDRASQAFF
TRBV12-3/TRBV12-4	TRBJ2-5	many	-	TGTGCCAGCAGTCCAGGGTCCCAAGAGACCCAGTACTTC	CASSPGSQETQYF
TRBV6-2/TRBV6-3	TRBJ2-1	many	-	TGTGCCACCGCAATCCGGGGAAATGAGCAGTTCTTC	CATAIRGNEQFF
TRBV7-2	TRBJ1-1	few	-	TGTGCCAGCAGCTTAAGCAGGGCGGTGGCTTTCTTT	CASSLSRAVAFF
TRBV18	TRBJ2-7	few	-	TGTGCCAGCTCATATGGACTCAGCGGACGAAGATACGAGCAGTACTTC	CASSYGLSGRRYEQYF
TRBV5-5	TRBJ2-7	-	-	TGTGCCAGCAGCTTCAAGGCCTCCACAGCCTACGAGCAGTACTTC	CASSFKASTAYEQYF
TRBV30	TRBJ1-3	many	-	TGTGCCTGGAGTCAGGGGCGTTCCCCCTCTGGAAACACCATATATTTT	CAWSQGRSPSGNTIYF
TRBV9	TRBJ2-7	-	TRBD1	TGTGCCAGCAGCGTAGAGGGCAGGGGGTCGTACGAGCAGTACTTC	CASSVEGRGSYEQYF
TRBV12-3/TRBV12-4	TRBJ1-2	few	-	TGTGCCAGCCGCTCGGCGGGTGACGGAAATGGCTACACCTTC	CASRSAGDGNGYTF
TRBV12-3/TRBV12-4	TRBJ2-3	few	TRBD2	TGTGCCAGCACCCGGACTAGCGGGAGGGTTACGCAGTATTTT	CASTRTSGRVTQYF
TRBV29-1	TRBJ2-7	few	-	TGCAGCGTTGCGTCCAGGGGCGGGCGGACCTACGAGCAGTACTTC	CSVASRGGRTYEQYF
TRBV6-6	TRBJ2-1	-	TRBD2	TGTGCCAGCAGTGACGGACTAGCGGGGGGGAATGAGCAGTTCTTC	CASSDGLAGGNEQFF